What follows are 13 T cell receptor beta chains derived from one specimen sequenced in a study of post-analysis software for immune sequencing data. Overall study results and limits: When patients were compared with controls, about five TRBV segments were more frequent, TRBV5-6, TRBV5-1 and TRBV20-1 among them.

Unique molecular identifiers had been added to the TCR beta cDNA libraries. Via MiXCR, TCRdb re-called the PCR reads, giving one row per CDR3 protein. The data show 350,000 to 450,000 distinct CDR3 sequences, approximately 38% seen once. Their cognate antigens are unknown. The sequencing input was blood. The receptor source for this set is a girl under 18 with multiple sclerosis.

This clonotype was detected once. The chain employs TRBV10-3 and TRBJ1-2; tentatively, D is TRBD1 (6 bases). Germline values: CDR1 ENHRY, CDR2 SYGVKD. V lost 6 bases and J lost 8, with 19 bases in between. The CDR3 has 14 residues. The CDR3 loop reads CAIRDFTGFEGYTF. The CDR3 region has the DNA TGTGCCATCAGGGATTTCACAGGGTTCGAGGGCTACACCTTC.

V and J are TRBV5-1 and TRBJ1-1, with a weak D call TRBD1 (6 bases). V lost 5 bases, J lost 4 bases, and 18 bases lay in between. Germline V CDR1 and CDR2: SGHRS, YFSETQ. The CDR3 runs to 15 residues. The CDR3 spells CASSQGPDPGTEAFF. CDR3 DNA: TGCGCCAGCAGTCAGGGGCCAGACCCCGGCACTGAAGCTTTCTTT.

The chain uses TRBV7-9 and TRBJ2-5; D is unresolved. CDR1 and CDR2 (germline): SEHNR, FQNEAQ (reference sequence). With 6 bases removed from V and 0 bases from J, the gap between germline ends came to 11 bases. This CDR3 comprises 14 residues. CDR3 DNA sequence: TGTGCCAGCAGTCCCGTATCGGACCAAGAGACCCAGTACTTC. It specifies CASSPVSDQETQYF.

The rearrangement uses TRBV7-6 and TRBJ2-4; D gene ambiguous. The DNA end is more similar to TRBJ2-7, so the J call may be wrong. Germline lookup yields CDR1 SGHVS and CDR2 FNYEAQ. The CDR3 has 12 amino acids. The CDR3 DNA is TGTGCCAGCAGCGAAGTAGGAATCGAGCAGTACTTC. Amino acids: CASSEVGIEQYF.

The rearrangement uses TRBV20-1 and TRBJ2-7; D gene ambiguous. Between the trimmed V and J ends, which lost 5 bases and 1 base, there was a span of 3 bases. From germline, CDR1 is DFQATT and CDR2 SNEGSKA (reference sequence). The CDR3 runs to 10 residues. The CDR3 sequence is CSAGSYEQYF. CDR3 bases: TGCAGTGCTGGATCCTACGAGCAGTACTTC.

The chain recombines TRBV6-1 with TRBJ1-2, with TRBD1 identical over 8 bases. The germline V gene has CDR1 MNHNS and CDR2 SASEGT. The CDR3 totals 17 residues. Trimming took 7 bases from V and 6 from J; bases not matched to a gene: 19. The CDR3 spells CASTHGQGYRVIDGYTF. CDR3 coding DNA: TGTGCCAGCACCCACGGACAGGGTTACCGTGTAATCGATGGCTACACCTTC.

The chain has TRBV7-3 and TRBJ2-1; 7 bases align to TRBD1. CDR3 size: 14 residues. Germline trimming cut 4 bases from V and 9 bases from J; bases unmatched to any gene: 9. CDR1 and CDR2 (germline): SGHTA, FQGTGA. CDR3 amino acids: CASSSETGLGEQFF. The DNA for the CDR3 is TGTGCCAGCAGCTCAGAGACAGGGTTAGGTGAGCAGTTCTTC.

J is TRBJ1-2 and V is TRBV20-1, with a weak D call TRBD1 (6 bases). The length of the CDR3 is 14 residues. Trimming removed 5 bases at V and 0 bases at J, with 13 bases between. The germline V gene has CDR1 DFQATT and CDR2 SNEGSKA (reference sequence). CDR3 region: CSAGGGVSNYGYTF. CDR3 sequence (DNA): TGCAGTGCTGGAGGGGGGGTGTCTAACTATGGCTACACCTTC.

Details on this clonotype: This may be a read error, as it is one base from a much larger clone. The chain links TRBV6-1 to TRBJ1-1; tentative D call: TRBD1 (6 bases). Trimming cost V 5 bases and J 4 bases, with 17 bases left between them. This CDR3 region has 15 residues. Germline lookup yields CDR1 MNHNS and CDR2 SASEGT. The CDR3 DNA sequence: TGTGCCAGCAGTAGACCGGGGGCATTGCCCACTGAAGCTTTCTTT. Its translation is CASSRPGALPTEAFF.

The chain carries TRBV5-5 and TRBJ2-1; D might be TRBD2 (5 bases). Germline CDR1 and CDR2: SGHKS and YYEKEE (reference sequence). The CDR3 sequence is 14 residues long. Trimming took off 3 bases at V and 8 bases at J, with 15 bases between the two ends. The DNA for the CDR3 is TGTGCCAGCAGCTCGGACTCAATGACCTATGAGCAGTTCTTC. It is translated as CASSSDSMTYEQFF.

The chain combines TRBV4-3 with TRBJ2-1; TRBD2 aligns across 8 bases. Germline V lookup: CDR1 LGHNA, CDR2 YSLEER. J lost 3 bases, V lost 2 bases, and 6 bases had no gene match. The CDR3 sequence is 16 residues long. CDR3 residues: CASSQRGGGSYNEQFF. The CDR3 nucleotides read TGCGCCAGCAGCCAAAGAGGCGGGGGGAGCTACAATGAGCAGTTCTTC.

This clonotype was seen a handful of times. The CDR3 region is CASSDQGTVETQYF. CDR3 in DNA: TGTGCCAGCAGTGATCAGGGAACGGTAGAGACCCAGTACTTC. The chain combines TRBV5-4 with TRBJ2-5, with D maybe TRBD1 (5 bases). The CDR3 consists of 14 residues. Germline V gene data show CDR1 as SGHNT and CDR2 as YYREEE (reference sequence). Trimming stripped 5 bases from V and 4 bases from J, with 15 bases between.

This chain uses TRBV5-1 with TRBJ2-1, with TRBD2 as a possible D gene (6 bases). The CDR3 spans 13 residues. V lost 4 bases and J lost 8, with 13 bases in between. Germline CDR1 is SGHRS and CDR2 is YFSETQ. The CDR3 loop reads CASSGGGYDEQFF. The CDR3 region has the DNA TGCGCCAGCAGCGGGGGAGGATACGATGAGCAGTTCTTC.